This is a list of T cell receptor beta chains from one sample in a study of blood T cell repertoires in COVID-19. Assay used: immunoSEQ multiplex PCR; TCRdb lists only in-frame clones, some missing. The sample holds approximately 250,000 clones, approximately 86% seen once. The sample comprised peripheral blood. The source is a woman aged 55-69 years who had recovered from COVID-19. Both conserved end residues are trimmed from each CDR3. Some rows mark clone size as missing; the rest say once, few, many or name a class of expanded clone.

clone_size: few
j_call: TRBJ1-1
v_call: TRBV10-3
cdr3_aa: AISESGGNTEAF

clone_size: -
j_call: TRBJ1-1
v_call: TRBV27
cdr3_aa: ASSLSPGQNTEAF

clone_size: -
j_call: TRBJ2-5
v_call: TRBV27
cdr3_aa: ASRAPWETQY

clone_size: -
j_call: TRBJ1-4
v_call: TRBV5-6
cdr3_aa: ASSLGTGGEKLF

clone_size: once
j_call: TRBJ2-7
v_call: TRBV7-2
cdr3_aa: ASSPGRAYEQY

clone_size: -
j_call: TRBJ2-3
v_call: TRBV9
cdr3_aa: ASSKLAGHTDTQY

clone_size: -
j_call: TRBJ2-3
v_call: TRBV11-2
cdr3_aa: ASSPRQLRLKDTQY

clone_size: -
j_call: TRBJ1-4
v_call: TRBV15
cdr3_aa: ATSRGTSEGEKLF

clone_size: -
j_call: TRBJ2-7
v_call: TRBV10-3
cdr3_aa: AISEGRGRWDEQY

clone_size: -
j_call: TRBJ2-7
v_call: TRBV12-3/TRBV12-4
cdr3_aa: ASSFSGSQQY

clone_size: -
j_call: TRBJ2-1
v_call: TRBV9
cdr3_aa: ASSAGTGGFGEQF

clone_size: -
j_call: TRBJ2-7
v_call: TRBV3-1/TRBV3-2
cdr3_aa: ASSPTGGTSVSYEQY

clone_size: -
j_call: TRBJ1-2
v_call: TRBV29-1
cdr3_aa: SSRDRINYGYT

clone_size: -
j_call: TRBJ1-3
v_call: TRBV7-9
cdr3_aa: ASSPGQGGNTIY

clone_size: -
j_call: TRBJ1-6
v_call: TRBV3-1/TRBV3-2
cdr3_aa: ASSQPPASGSPLH

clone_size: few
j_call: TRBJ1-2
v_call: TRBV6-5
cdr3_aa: ASSYGGTANYGYT

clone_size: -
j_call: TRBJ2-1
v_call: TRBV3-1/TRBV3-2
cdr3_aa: ASSQATSGVNEQF

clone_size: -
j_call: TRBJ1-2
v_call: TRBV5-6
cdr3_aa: ASSFDRVRGYT

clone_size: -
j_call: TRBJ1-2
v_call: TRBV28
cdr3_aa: ASSRGQGPTNYGYT

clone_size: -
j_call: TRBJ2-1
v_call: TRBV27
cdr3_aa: ASTAGVGYNEQF

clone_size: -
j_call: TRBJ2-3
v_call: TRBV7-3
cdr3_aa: ASSLSGGTTTDTQY

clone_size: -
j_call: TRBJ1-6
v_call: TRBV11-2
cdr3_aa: ASSLDNGQGWASPLH

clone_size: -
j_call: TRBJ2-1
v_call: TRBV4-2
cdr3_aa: ASSHGPVAGGFPYNEQF

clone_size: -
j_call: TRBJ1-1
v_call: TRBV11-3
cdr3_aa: ASSFGNSQPQ

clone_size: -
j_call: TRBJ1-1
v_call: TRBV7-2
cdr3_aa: ASTWDKPTEAF

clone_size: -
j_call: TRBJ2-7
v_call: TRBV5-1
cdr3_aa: ASSPSGTSSYEQY

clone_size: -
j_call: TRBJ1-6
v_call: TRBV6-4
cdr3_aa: ASSEFGVSSPLH

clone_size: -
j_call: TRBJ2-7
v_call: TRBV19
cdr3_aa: ASSITRHEAYEQY

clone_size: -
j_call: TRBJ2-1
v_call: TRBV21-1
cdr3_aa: ASCGQGLASSYNEQF

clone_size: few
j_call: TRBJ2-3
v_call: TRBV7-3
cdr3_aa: ASSPNTDTQY

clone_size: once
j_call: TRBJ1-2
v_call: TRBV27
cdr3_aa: ASSIRDRGNYGYT

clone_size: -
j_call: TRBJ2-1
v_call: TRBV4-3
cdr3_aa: ASSQGPTTSFIGEQF

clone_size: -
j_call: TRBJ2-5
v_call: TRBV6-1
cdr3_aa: ASSEGARLLQETQY

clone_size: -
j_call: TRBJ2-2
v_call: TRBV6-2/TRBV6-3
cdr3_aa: ASSYSARTGTHTNTGELF

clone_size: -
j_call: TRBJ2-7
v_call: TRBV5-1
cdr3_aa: ASSLGLAGESYEQY

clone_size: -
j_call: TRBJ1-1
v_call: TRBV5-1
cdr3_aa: ASSRGGITEAF

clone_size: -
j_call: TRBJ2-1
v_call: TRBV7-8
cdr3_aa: ASSPRTSGGIYNEQF

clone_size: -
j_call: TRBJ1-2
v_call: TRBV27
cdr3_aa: ASSLSTGTGHYGYT

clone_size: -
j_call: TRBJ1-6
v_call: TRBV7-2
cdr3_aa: ASSLRGTGGNSPLH

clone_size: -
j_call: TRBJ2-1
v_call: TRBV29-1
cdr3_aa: SNANLNNEQF

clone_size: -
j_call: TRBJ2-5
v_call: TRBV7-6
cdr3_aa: ASSLGAGAQETQY

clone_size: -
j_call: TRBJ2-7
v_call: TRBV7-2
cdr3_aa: ASSSPRTSGGPSSYEQY

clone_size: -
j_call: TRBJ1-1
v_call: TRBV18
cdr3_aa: ASSPLRGLGTEAF

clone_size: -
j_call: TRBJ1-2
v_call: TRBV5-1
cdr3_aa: ASSLGQIGGYT

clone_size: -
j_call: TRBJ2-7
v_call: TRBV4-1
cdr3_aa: ASSQRQGASDEQY

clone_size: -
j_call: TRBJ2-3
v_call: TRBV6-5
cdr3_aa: ATLAGGGIGDTQY